The 4 T cell receptor beta chains reported below all come from one sample, sequenced in a study of cytomegalovirus exposure and HLA in healthy donors. PCR involved 60 Vbeta and 13 Jbeta primers. Produced via immunoSEQ multiplex PCR; TCRdb's table is partial and in-frame only. The sample includes roughly 200,000 clones, about 78% of them seen just once. Sequenced material: PBMCs. Every receptor here comes from a man aged 55 to 70 in good health and CMV-seronegative.

In this sample, this clone turned up once. V and J are TRBV7-9 and TRBJ2-1; TRBD2 is a possible D gene (6 bases). With 2 bases removed from V and 8 bases from J, the gap between germline ends came to 10 bases. Germline assignment: CDR1 SEHNR and CDR2 FQNEAQ (reference sequence). The CDR3 spans 13 residues. The chain's CDR3 is CASSLSGGYEQFF. CDR3 DNA sequence: TGTGCCAGCAGCTTAAGTGGGGGGTATGAGCAGTTCTTC.

The DNA for the CDR3 is TGCAGCGTTGACGGACAGGGCCACGAGCAGTACTTC. This sequence encodes CSVDGQGHEQYF. The chain carries TRBV29-1 and TRBJ2-7, with TRBD1 identical over 8 bases. This CDR3 comprises 12 residues. The ends lost 3 bases at V and 5 bases at J; junction bases unmatched: 3. Germline V gene lookup returns CDR1 SQVTM and CDR2 ANQGSEA.

This clone came up a few times. The V call is TRBV9, the J call TRBJ2-3, with D maybe TRBD2 (6 bases). The CDR3 runs 14 residues. The ends were cut back, 4 bases at V and 2 bases at J, with 11 bases in the middle. CDR1 and CDR2 (germline): SGDLS, YYNGEE. The CDR3 DNA is TGTGCCAGCAGCCCACGGGACTTCACAGATACGCAGTATTTT. This codes for CASSPRDFTDTQYF.

This clone was seen a handful of times. The chain employs TRBV19 and TRBJ2-1; 8 bases agree with TRBD2. The V and J ends lost 5 bases and 6 bases, in that order; junction bases with no gene match: 6. The germline V gene has CDR1 LNHDA and CDR2 SQIVND (reference sequence). The CDR3 has 14 residues. CDR3 region: CASSPTGGPNEQFF. The CDR3 nucleotides read TGTGCCAGTAGTCCCACGGGAGGGCCCAATGAGCAGTTCTTC.